A single T cell receptor (beta chain) is shown here with its context. Some clones are missing from TCRdb's copy, which holds only in-frame ones; the method was immunoSEQ multiplex PCR. The sample consists of fewer than 13,000 clones, around 75% of them appearing once. Isolating CD4+ and CD8+ cells involved positive magnetic bead selection on an AutoMACS. Their purity was then checked by flow cytometry. The CDR3 is 17 residues long. Trimming left V 2 bases short and J 4 bases short, with 17 bases between. From germline, CDR1 is SEHNR and CDR2 FQNEAQ (reference sequence). This specimen comes from a study of somatic mutations in cytotoxic T cells in rheumatoid arthritis. Study summary: Selected populations of V beta antibody-stained T cells underwent flow sorting at nearly 100% purity; these encompassed V beta1+ cells subjected to TCRB sequencing.

The receptor's source is a man aged 55 to 69 in good health. Sequencing was performed on CD8+ T cells sorted from blood. This chain uses TRBV7-9 with TRBJ2-2; weak D call: TRBD1 (5 bases). This CDR3 reads CASSLSPPQEPTGELFF. In DNA form, the CDR3 reads TGTGCCAGCAGCTTATCGCCCCCACAGGAACCCACCGGGGAGCTGTTTTTT.